The sequence of this T cell receptor (beta chain) was determined in a study of shared clonotypes between healthy human individuals. The V gene's germline CDR1 is ENHRY and CDR2 SYGVKD. There are 15 residues in the CDR3. V shed 6 bases, J shed 3 bases, and the junction held 6 bases outside the gene matches. Assay execution took place at the deep level. Sequenced by immunoSEQ multiplex PCR; TCRdb stores in-frame clones only, minus some. The sample consists of around 720,000 clones, around three quarters of them appearing once. Concerning this clone: Its antigen is undetermined.

Whole-study results and caveats: The study found approximately 5% of naive CD4 clonotypes shared across several donors. Compared with clonotypes that all four donors shared, non-shared clonotypes had lower generation probabilities.

This receptor was obtained from a woman aged 25 to 39 in good health. The chain employs TRBV10-3 and TRBJ2-7; 12 nucleotides line up with TRBD2. What was sequenced was memory CD4+ T cells sorted from blood. Subset meaning: CD45RA-negative fraction. The CDR3: CAISPGLAGRYEQYF. The CDR3 nucleotides read TGTGCCATCAGCCCCGGACTAGCGGGACGCTACGAGCAGTACTTC.